The 19 T cell receptor beta chains below all came from one sample that was sequenced in a study of blood T cells in healthy people across ages. Sample-barcoded 5' priming and a J-beta primer mix drove a second PCR of roughly 6 to 12 cycles. TCRdb re-called the 5' RACE reads through MiXCR, storing one row per CDR3 protein. The table lists 730,000 or so distinct CDR3 sequences, roughly 41% of them singletons, with 20% to 25% in the top ten. What was sequenced was blood. Receptors originate from a woman between 55 and 75 years old in good health.

The rearrangement joins TRBV5-1 to TRBJ2-3; 7 bases map to TRBD1. CDR3 length: 16 residues. Looked up from germline, CDR1 is SGHRS and CDR2 is YFSETQ. J lost 1 base, V lost 0 bases, and 5 bases had no gene match. CDR3 coding DNA: TGCGCCAGCAGCTTGGCTGTCACAGGGGGCACAGATACGCAGTATTTT. Translation: CASSLAVTGGTDTQYF.

There are a few counts of this clonotype. In nucleotides, the CDR3 is TGTGCCAGCAGTACCAGGACAGGCGAGGAGACCCAGTACTTC. It is translated as CASSTRTGEETQYF. The V and J genes are TRBV6-5 and TRBJ2-5; 7 bases are shared with TRBD1. The CDR3 spans 14 residues. The germline gives CDR1 MNHEY, CDR2 SVGAGI. V dropped 5 bases and J dropped 5; count of bases not matched to a gene: 8.

This clonotype was counted a few times. The chain has TRBV9 and TRBJ2-1; D remains ambiguous. This CDR3 is 13 amino acids long. V dropped 0 bases and J dropped 4 bases, with 5 bases sitting between them. The germline V gene encodes CDR1 SGDLS and CDR2 YYNGEE. The CDR3 coding sequence is TGTGCCAGCAGCGTAGCTCAGTACAATGAGCAGTTCTTC. It codes for CASSVAQYNEQFF.

The genes are TRBV29-1 and TRBJ2-3; 10 bases align to TRBD1. Losses at the gene ends were 1 base for V and 1 base for J; bases not matched to a gene: 8. The length of the CDR3 is 17 residues. Germline assignment: CDR1 SQVTM and CDR2 ANQGSEA. CDR3: CSVEAVWTGGGTDTQYF. DNA for the CDR3: TGCAGCGTTGAAGCTGTCTGGACAGGGGGGGGCACAGATACGCAGTATTTT.

The V and J genes are TRBV20-1 and TRBJ2-4, with D perhaps assigned TRBD1 or TRBD2 (5 bases each). The DNA end is a closer match to TRBJ2-7, so the J assignment may be wrong. This CDR3 is built from 14 residues. The germline gives CDR1 DFQATT, CDR2 SNEGSKA (reference sequence). CDR3 sequence (DNA): TGCAGTGCGGGATCCGGGACGAGACTTTACGAGCAGTACTTC. Encoded protein: CSAGSGTRLYEQYF.

The chain carries TRBV28 and TRBJ2-5; either TRBD1 or TRBD2 may supply D (5 bases each). Germline assignment: CDR1 MDHEN and CDR2 SYDVKM. The CDR3 runs to 16 residues. The ends were cut back, 4 bases at V and 4 bases at J, with 19 bases in the middle. The CDR3 region is CASSSLGDGSPETQYF. CDR3 bases: TGTGCCAGCAGTTCTTTGGGGGATGGCAGCCCAGAGACCCAGTACTTC.

The chain couples TRBV10-3 to TRBJ2-7, with D possibly matching TRBD1 (6 bases). V lost 6 bases and J 4 bases, leaving 13 bases between the germline ends. This CDR3 has 13 residues. CDR1 ENHRY and CDR2 SYGVKD come from the germline V gene. CDR3 DNA: TGTGCCATCAGCCGGGACAAAGAGTACGAGCAGTACTTC. It yields the protein CAISRDKEYEQYF.

This clonotype has more than one count but fewer than ten. The chain has TRBV20-1 and TRBJ2-7, with 7 bases matching TRBD2. The V segment lost 2 bases and the J segment 3 bases; nucleotides outside the gene matches: 7. Germline loops: CDR1 DFQATT, CDR2 SNEGSKA (reference sequence). The CDR3 is 14 amino acids. CDR3 loop: CSARRPSGYYEQYF. In nucleotides, the CDR3 is TGCAGTGCTAGAAGGCCTAGCGGATACTACGAGCAGTACTTC.

This clonotype was detected only a few times. The chain combines TRBV21-1 with TRBJ2-6. TRBV21-1 represents a pseudogene. The CDR3 has 19 residues. The CDR3 DNA is TGTGCCAGCAGCAGGAGTCGCCAGGATATTTCCTCTGGGGCCAACGTCCTGACTTTC. Translated, it gives CASSRSRQDISSGANVLTF.

This clonotype was detected a few times. The rearrangement links TRBV5-1 to TRBJ2-1, with 7 bases that match TRBD2. Germline-derived CDR1 and CDR2 are SGHRS and YFSETQ. J gave up 6 bases and V 5 bases, and 11 bases lay outside the gene matches. There are 15 residues in the CDR3. The CDR3 nucleotides are TGCGCCAGCAGTGAGGGTGGGAGGGCCGTCAATGAGCAGTTCTTC. The encoded protein is CASSEGGRAVNEQFF.

This clonotype was counted a few times. The chain has TRBV2 and TRBJ2-1, with D possibly being TRBD1 (6 bases). The CDR3 length is 15 residues. The germline gives CDR1 SNHLY, CDR2 FYNNEI. The ends were cut back, 4 bases at V and 3 bases at J, with 13 bases in the middle. The CDR3 nucleotides are TGTGCCAGCAGTGTTGGACAGAGGGACTACAATGAGCAGTTCTTC. Its translation: CASSVGQRDYNEQFF.

This clonotype was recorded a few times. This sequence joins TRBV5-8 and TRBJ1-2, with a weak D call TRBD1 (6 bases). Between the trimmed V and J ends, which lost 4 bases and 7 bases, there was a span of 20 bases. Germline-derived CDR1 and CDR2 are SGHTS and YDEGEE. CDR3 size: 15 residues. CDR3 DNA: TGTGCCAGCAGCGCCAACAGGGTTTCTGCGCTTGGCTACACCTTC. As protein: CASSANRVSALGYTF.

CDR3 region: CASSDGKVELFF. The DNA of the CDR3 is TGTGCCAGCAGTGACGGGAAGGTGGAGCTGTTTTTT. The chain links TRBV6-1 to TRBJ2-2; the D gene is possibly TRBD2 (5 bases). Germline V gene sequence: CDR1 MNHNS, CDR2 SASEGT. V was clipped by 3 bases and J by 10 bases, with 9 bases between them. The CDR3 covers 12 residues.

Remarks on this clonotype: A much larger clone differs from this one at a single base, so this may be a read error. This chain links TRBV27 with TRBJ2-1; 7 positions match TRBD2. V shed 5 bases, J shed 12 bases, and the junction held 4 bases outside the gene matches. CDR3 length equals 11 residues. Looked up from germline, CDR1 is MNHEY and CDR2 is SMNVEV (reference sequence). The CDR3 here is CASSEGRGQFF. The CDR3 bases are TGTGCCAGCAGTGAGGGGAGGGGGCAGTTCTTC.

The gene calls are TRBV28 and TRBJ2-7; the D is unclear. This CDR3 is built from 14 residues. The V gene's germline CDR1 is MDHEN and CDR2 SYDVKM. Trimming stripped 3 bases from V and 0 bases from J, with 9 bases between. CDR3 sequence (DNA): TGTGCCAGCAGTTTCGCCTCGCTCTCCTACGAGCAGTACTTC. Its translation is CASSFASLSYEQYF. Supplemented by reference TRBV28 and TRBJ2-7, the full variable domain reads DVKVTQSSRYLVKRTGEKVFLECVQDMDHENMFWYRQDPGLGLRLIYFSYDVKMKEKGDIPEGYSVSREKKERFSLILESASTNQTSMYLCASSFASLSYEQYFGPGTRLTVT.

The rearrangement joins TRBV18 to TRBJ2-3; 14 positions match TRBD2. CDR1 and CDR2 from the germline V gene are KGHSH and LQKENI. The length of the CDR3 is 15 residues. V lost 3 bases, J lost 7 bases, and 3 bases stayed unmatched. The CDR3, as DNA: TGTGCCAGCTCACCCGGGACTAGCGGGAGCCATACGCAGTATTTT. Translating gives CASSPGTSGSHTQYF.

This sequence joins TRBV10-3 and TRBJ2-7; unclear D gene. The CDR3 has 13 residues. Germline V CDR1 and CDR2: ENHRY, SYGVKD. V lost 8 bases to trimming and J lost 1 base, with 12 bases between them. CDR3: CAISADNSYEQYF. The CDR3 nucleotides are TGTGCCATCTCAGCCGACAATTCCTACGAGCAGTACTTC.

The V and J genes are TRBV7-9 and TRBJ1-1; the D is unclear. The CDR3 has 14 amino acids. Germline lookup yields CDR1 SEHNR and CDR2 FQNEAQ (reference sequence). V was clipped by 3 bases and J by 3 bases, with 11 bases between them. In DNA form, the CDR3 reads TGTGCCAGCAGCTTGAAAAGTCCCGACACTGAAGCTTTCTTT. Its translation is CASSLKSPDTEAFF.

The V gene is TRBV20-1, the J gene TRBJ1-5; D ambiguous. This CDR3 has 13 amino acids. Germline V CDR1 and CDR2: DFQATT, SNEGSKA (reference sequence). V was trimmed by 7 bases and J by 0 bases, leaving 10 bases between them. The CDR3 here is CSVVPNSNQPQHF. The DNA for the CDR3 is TGCAGTGTAGTGCCCAATAGCAATCAGCCCCAGCATTTT.